This section outlines one T cell receptor (beta chain) sequence together with its context. The antigen remains unidentified. This CDR3 is also generated by other DNA sequences in the sample. This sample is drawn from a study of cytotoxic CD8 clonotypes in ibrutinib-treated CLL. Study summary: Enrolment comprised approximately 10 relapsed/refractory and over 14 treatment-naive patients; 17 to 18 were IGHV unmutated. Study findings and constraints: Clonality measured at baseline exceeded age-matched healthy donors, tracking circulating CD8+ T-cell counts.

The CDR3 runs to 13 residues. Germline V lookup: CDR1 MNHEY, CDR2 SVGAGI. With 6 bases clipped from V and 4 bases from J, the junction kept 5 bases outside the gene matches. Data came from immunoSEQ multiplex PCR; TCRdb stores just in-frame clones and leaves some out. The sample lists 75,000 to 80,000 clones, less than 85% seen once, with around 36% in the top ten. The receptor's source is a human donor with chronic lymphocytic leukemia. The gene calls are TRBV6-5 and TRBJ1-2; 7 nucleotides agree with TRBD1. Material: PBMCs, obtained after 24 months of ibrutinib treatment. The CDR3 DNA is TGTGCCAGCAGCCCAGACAGGGCCTATGGCTACACCTTC. It is translated as CASSPDRAYGYTF.